Below, 2 T cell receptor beta chains from the same sample are listed, as sequenced in a study of blood T cell repertoires in COVID-19. Profiling relied on immunoSEQ multiplex PCR, and the TCRdb table lists in-frame clones only, not all of them. Seen here are over 250,000 clones, around 90% observed once, and the top ten hold around 2%. The specimen sequenced was PBMCs or T cells enriched from blood (not recorded which). These receptors originate from a woman aged 60 to 75 in a cohort exposed to, infected with or recovered from COVID-19 (not recorded which).

The V and J genes are TRBV28 and TRBJ1-6; D remains unclear. CDR1 MDHEN and CDR2 SYDVKM come from the germline V gene. The ends were cut back, 3 bases at V and 9 bases at J, with 6 bases in the middle. This CDR3 has 12 amino acids. CDR3 sequence reads: CASSFTGSPLHF. Written as DNA, the CDR3 is TGTGCCAGCAGTTTCACGGGTTCACCCCTCCACTTT.

V usage is TRBV7-2 and J usage is TRBJ2-7, with 8 positions matching TRBD1. Unmatched junction bases numbered 8, after V lost 5 bases and J lost 5 bases. CDR3 size: 14 residues. The germline CDR1 and CDR2 sequences are SGHTA and FQGNSA. DNA of the CDR3: TGTGCCAGCAGCGCAAGACAGGGGACGAACGAGCAGTACTTC. It is translated as CASSARQGTNEQYF. The full variable domain, rest sourced from reference TRBV7-2 and TRBJ2-7, is GAGVSQSPSNKVTEKGKDVELRCDPISGHTALYWYRQSLGQGLEFLIYFQGNSAPDKSGLPSDRFSAERTGGSVSTLTIQRTQQEDSAVYLCASSARQGTNEQYFGPGTRLTVT.